The 10 T cell receptor beta chains listed next were all sequenced from one sample in a study of T cell responses to AZD1222 COVID-19 vaccine. Repertoires were generated with immunoSEQ multiplex PCR, while TCRdb's copy carries only in-frame clones and drops some. Of about 170,000 clones in the sample, approximately 88% were seen once. Sequences were derived from peripheral blood, sampled 28 days after the second AZD1222 dose. The receptors here all came from an adult who received the AZD1222 COVID-19 vaccine.

This clone has a single count. The V call is TRBV19, the J call TRBJ1-4; no reliable D call. The V end was cut by 5 bases, the J end by 8 bases, with 15 bases between. This CDR3 is built from 14 residues. Germline values: CDR1 LNHDA, CDR2 SQIVND (reference sequence). CDR3 in DNA: TGTGCCAGTAGTTTGAACCCTGCGGGGGAAAAACTGTTTTTT. It translates to CASSLNPAGEKLFF.

The chain couples TRBV5-6 to TRBJ2-7, with TRBD1 matching over 7 bases. Germline CDR1 SGHDT, CDR2 YYEEEE. With 0 bases clipped from V and 2 bases from J, the junction kept 5 bases outside the gene matches. This CDR3 spans 15 amino acids. The chain's CDR3 is CASSLVGGQAYEQYF. CDR3 nucleotide sequence: TGTGCCAGCAGCTTGGTCGGTGGACAGGCCTACGAGCAGTACTTC.

V usage is TRBV6-5 and J usage is TRBJ2-1; 8 bases line up with TRBD2. Looked up from germline, CDR1 is MNHEY and CDR2 is SVGAGI. CDR3 length: 12 amino acids. DNA of the CDR3: TGTTGCATCTTAGCGGGGTTGGATGAGCAGTTCTTC. Encoded protein: CCILAGLDEQFF.

CDR3 loop: CASSLGGTGNTEAFF. The CDR3, as DNA: TGTGCCAGCAGCTTGGGAGGGACAGGGAACACTGAAGCTTTCTTT. The chain has TRBV3-1 (or the pseudogene TRBV3-2) and TRBJ1-1; the match to TRBD1 covers 8 bases. Trimming removed 5 bases from V and 1 base from J; junction bases left unmatched: 6. Germline V gene data show CDR1 as LGHDT and CDR2 as YNNKEL (reference sequence). This CDR3 has 15 residues.

The chain combines TRBV27 with TRBJ2-3; TRBD2 matches 12 bases. Unmatched junction bases numbered 5, after V lost 5 bases and J lost 2 bases. The germline CDR1 and CDR2 sequences are MNHEY and SMNVEV (reference sequence). The CDR3 is 16 amino acids. CDR3 region: CASSQGLAGYTDTQYF. The CDR3 DNA is TGTGCCAGCAGTCAAGGACTAGCGGGGTACACAGATACGCAGTATTTT.

This chain uses TRBV7-7 with TRBJ2-2; TRBD1 matches 8 bases. Per the germline V gene, CDR1 is SSHAT and CDR2 is FNYEAQ (reference sequence). The CDR3 is 15 residues long. V was pared by 7 bases and J by 7 bases, with 11 bases of the junction left unmatched. The CDR3 bases are TGTGCCAGCACCTCGGACAGGGACCCCTTCGGGGAGCTGTTTTTT. It is translated as CASTSDRDPFGELFF.

The gene calls are TRBV4-2 and TRBJ2-1, with a possible D match to TRBD2 (5 bases). The CDR3 runs 13 residues. The V end was cut by 4 bases, the J end by 8 bases, with 12 bases between. CDR1 and CDR2 (germline): LGHNA, YNFKEQ. CDR3 sequence: CASSPREFHEQFF. The CDR3 DNA is TGTGCCAGCAGCCCAAGGGAGTTCCATGAGCAGTTCTTC.

The chain carries TRBV27 and TRBJ2-7, with D possibly being TRBD1 (5 bases). V gave up 5 bases and J gave up 5 bases, with 7 bases separating them. CDR1 is MNHEY and CDR2 is SMNVEV in the germline V gene (reference sequence). The CDR3 sequence is 11 residues long. The CDR3 DNA sequence: TGTGCCAGCAGTACAGGACACGAGCAGTACTTC. Translated: CASSTGHEQYF.

J is TRBJ1-1 and V is TRBV15; TRBD1 aligns across 8 bases. CDR1 is LNHNV, CDR2 YYDKDF, per germline (reference sequence). The V and J ends lost 3 bases and 8 bases, in that order; junction bases with no gene match: 11. The CDR3 covers 15 residues. This CDR3 is CATSRAGGGDREAFF. The DNA for the CDR3 is TGTGCCACCAGCAGGGCGGGAGGTGGGGACAGGGAAGCTTTCTTT.

This clone came up once. The rearrangement joins TRBV7-9 to TRBJ1-3, with a possible D match to TRBD1 (6 bases). Germline lookup yields CDR1 SEHNR and CDR2 FQNEAQ (reference sequence). CDR3 size: 15 residues. Trimming left V 4 bases short and J 2 bases short, with 12 bases between. The CDR3 spells CASSSGGRTGNTIYF. CDR3 nucleotide sequence: TGTGCCAGCAGCTCCGGGGGCCGGACTGGAAACACCATATATTTT. The full variable domain, completed using reference TRBV7-9 and TRBJ1-3, is DTGVSQNPRHKITKRGQNVTFRCDPISEHNRLYWYRQTLGQGPEFLTYFQNEAQLEKSRLLSDRFSAERPKGSFSTLEIQRTEQGDSAMYLCASSSGGRTGNTIYFGEGSWLTVV.